A single sample is the source of the 2 T cell receptor beta chains below, sequenced in a study of CD8 T cells in Susac syndrome. RNA in amounts of about 0.5 to 1 ug was reverse transcribed with random hexamers. TCRdb recomputed calls from the immunoSEQ multiplex PCR reads with MiXCR, one row per CDR3 protein. The table has a few hundred thousand distinct CDR3 sequences, 85% to 90% seen once; the top ten hold 0.09% to 0.15%. Sequenced input: CD8+ T cells from PBMCs. The source is a human donor with multiple sclerosis.

This rearrangement joins TRBV5-4 to TRBJ2-3; tentatively, D is TRBD2 (5 bases). V was clipped by 0 bases and J by 5 bases, with 10 bases between them. CDR1 and CDR2 from the germline V gene are SGHNT and YYREEE (reference sequence). This CDR3 comprises 14 residues. The CDR3 nucleotides read TGTGCCAGCAGCTTGGACGGGATCGAAGATACGCAGTATTTT. It yields the protein CASSLDGIEDTQYF.

The V gene is TRBV12-3 or TRBV12-4, the J gene TRBJ2-7; 9 bases map to TRBD2. Trimming at V came to 4 bases and at J to 3 bases, leaving 10 bases not matched to a gene. This CDR3 comprises 16 residues. CDR3 nucleotide sequence: TGTGCCAGCAGTTCACTTCCTAGCGGGATGTACTACGAGCAGTACTTC. It codes for CASSSLPSGMYYEQYF.